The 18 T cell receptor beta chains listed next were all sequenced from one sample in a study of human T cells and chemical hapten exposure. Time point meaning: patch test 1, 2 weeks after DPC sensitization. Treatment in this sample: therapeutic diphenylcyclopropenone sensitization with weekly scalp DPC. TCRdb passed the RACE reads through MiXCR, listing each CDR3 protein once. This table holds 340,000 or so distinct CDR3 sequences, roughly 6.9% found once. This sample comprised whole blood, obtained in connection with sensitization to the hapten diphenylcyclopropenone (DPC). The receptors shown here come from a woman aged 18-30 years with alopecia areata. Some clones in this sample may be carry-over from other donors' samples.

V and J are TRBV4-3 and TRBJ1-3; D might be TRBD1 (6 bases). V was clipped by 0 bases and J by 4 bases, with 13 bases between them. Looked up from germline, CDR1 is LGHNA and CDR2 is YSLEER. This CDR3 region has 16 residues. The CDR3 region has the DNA TGCGCCAGCAGCCAAGAGTTAGCAGGGGCGGGAAACACCATATATTTT. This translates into CASSQELAGAGNTIYF.

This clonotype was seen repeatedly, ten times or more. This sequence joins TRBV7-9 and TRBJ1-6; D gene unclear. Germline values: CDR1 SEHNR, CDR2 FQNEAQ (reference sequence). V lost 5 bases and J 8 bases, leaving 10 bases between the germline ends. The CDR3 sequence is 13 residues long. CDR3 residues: CASSRGPDSPLHF. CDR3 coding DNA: TGTGCCAGCAGCCGCGGTCCGGATTCACCCCTCCACTTT.

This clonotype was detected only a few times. The CDR3 loop is CSARVMGSNSPLHF. CDR3 nucleotides: TGCAGTGCTAGAGTTATGGGGTCTAATTCACCCCTCCACTTT. The genes are TRBV20-1 and TRBJ1-6; D is unresolved. The CDR3 has 14 residues. Germline V CDR1 and CDR2: DFQATT, SNEGSKA (reference sequence). Deletions cut 1 base from V and 6 bases from J, with 10 bases between.

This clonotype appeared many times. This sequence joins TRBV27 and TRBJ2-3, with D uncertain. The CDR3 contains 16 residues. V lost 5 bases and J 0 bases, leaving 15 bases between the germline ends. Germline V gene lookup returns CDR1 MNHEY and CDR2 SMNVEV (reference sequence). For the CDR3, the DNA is TGTGCCAGCAGTGTGGGTACTACCTCTAGCACAGATACGCAGTATTTT. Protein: CASSVGTTSSTDTQYF.

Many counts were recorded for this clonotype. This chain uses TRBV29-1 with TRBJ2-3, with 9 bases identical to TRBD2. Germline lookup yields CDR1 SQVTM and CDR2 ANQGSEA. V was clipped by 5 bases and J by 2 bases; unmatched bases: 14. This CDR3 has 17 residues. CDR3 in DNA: TGCAGCGTTTTGGGCGGGGGGGCCGATCGGGCCACAGATACGCAGTATTTT. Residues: CSVLGGGADRATDTQYF.

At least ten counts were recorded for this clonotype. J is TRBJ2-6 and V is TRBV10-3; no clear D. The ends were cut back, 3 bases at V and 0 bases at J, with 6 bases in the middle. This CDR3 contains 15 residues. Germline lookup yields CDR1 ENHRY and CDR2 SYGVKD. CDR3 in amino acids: CAISDTSSGANVLTF. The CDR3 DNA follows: TGTGCCATCAGTGACACCAGCTCTGGGGCCAACGTCCTGACTTTC.

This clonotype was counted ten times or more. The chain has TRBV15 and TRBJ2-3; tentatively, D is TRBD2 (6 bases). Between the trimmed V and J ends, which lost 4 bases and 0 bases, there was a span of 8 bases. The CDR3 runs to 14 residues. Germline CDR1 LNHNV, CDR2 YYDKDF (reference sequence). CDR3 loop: CATSIGGSTDTQYF. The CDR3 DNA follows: TGTGCCACCAGCATCGGGGGAAGCACAGATACGCAGTATTTT.

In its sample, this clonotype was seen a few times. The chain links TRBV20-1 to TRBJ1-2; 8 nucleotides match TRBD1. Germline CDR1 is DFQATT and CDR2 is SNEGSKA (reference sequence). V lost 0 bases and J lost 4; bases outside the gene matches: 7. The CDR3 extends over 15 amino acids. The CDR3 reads CSARDLWTGIYGYTF. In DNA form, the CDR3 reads TGCAGTGCTAGAGATCTCTGGACAGGGATCTATGGCTACACCTTC.

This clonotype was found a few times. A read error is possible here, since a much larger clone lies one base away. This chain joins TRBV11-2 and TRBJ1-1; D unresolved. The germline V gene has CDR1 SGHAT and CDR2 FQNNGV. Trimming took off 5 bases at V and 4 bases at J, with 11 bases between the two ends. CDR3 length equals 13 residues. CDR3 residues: CASSQEMSTEAFF. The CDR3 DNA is TGTGCCAGCAGCCAGGAAATGAGCACTGAAGCTTTCTTT.

DNA of the CDR3: TGTGCCAGCAGCCAAGGACACTTGAGCTCCTACGAGCAGTACTTC. It encodes CASSQGHLSSYEQYF. The chain employs TRBV4-2 and TRBJ2-7, with D unclear. Germline values: CDR1 LGHNA, CDR2 YNFKEQ. Trimming took 1 base from V and 0 from J, leaving 10 bases between them. CDR3 length: 15 residues.

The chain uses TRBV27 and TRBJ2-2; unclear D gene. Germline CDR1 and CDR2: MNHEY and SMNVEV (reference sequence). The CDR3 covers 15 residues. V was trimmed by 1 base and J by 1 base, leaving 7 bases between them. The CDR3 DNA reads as TGTGCCAGCAGTTTATGGGCAGTGAACACCGGGGAGCTGTTTTTT. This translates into CASSLWAVNTGELFF.

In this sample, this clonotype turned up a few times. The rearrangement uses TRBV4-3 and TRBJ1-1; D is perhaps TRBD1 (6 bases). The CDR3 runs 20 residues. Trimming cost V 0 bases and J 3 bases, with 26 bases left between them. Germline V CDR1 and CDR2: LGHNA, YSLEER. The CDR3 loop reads CASSQDVSRGQGLEYTEAFF. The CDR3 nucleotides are TGCGCCAGCAGCCAAGATGTATCGCGAGGGCAGGGGTTGGAGTACACTGAAGCTTTCTTT.

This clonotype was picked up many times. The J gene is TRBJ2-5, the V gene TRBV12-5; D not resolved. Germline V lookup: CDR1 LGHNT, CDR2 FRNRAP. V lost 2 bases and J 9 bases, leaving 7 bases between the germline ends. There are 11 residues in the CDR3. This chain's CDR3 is CASGLTTAQYF. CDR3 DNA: TGTGCTAGTGGTTTGACGACGGCCCAGTACTTC.

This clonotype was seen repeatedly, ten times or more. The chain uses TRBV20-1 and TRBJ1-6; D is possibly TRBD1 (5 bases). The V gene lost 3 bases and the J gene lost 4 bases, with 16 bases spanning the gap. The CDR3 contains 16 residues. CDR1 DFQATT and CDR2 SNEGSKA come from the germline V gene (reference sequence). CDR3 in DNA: TGCAGTGCTAGGGCAGGGTTGGGTCCTTATAATTCACCCCTCCACTTT. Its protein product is CSARAGLGPYNSPLHF.

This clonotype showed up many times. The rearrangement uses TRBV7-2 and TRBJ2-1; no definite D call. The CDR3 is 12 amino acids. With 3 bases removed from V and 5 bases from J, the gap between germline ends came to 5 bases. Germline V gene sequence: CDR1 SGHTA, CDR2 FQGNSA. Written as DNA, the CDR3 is TGTGCCAGCAGCTTTTTTAACAATGAGCAGTTCTTC. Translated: CASSFFNNEQFF. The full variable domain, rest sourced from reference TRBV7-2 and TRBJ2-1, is GAGVSQSPSNKVTEKGKDVELRCDPISGHTALYWYRQSLGQGLEFLIYFQGNSAPDKSGLPSDRFSAERTGGSVSTLTIQRTQQEDSAVYLCASSFFNNEQFFGPGTRLTVL.

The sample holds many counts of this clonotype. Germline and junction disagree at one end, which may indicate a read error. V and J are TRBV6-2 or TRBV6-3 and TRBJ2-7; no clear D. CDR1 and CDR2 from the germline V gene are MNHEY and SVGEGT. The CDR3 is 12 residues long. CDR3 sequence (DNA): TGTGCCAGCAGTGAAGGGTGGTTGACTTTCTATTTC. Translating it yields CASSEGWLTFYF.

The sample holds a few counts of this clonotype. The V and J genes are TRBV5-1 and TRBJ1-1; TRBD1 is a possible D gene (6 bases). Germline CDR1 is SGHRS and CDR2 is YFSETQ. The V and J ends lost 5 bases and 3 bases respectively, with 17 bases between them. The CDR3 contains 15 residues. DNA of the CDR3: TGCGCCAGCAGATCGTACAGGGCGAGGGACACTGAAGCTTTCTTT. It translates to CASRSYRARDTEAFF.

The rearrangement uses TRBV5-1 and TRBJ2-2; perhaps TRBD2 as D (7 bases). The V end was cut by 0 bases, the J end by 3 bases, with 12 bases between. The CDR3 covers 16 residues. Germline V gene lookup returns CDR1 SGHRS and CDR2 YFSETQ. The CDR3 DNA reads TGCGCCAGCAGCTTGGTGGCGGGGGCTTACACCGGGGAGCTGTTTTTT. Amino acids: CASSLVAGAYTGELFF.